This T cell receptor (beta chain) was captured by sequencing in a study of T cells in Graves' hyperthyroidism and ophthalmopathy. General study findings and limits: In the blood, most expanded thyroid clonotypes above 0.001 appeared as well.

RNA transcripts were the template for amplifying TCR beta CDR3 regions. Researchers ran a first-round RT-PCR on the TCR CDR3 using the HTBI primer set. TCRdb reanalysed the multiplex PCR reads using MiXCR and keeps one entry per CDR3 protein. The sample consists of fewer than 450,000 distinct CDR3 sequences, 17% of them appearing once. Hyperthyroidism was newly diagnosed in patients aged 18 to 65 (duration under 2 months). Reasons for excluding patients were uncontrolled infection, other autoimmune disease, pregnancy or lactation. Fresh peripheral blood, 8 to 10 ml, was the source of the PBMCs. Germline CDR1 is MDHEN and CDR2 is SYDVKM. Trimming shortened V by 4 bases and J by 0 bases, and 7 bases separated the two germline ends. The CDR3 has 14 residues. This clonotype was found many times. No antigen is known for it.

The chain recombines TRBV28 with TRBJ2-4, with D tentatively TRBD1 or TRBD2 (5 bases each). The sequence came from a woman between 25 and 40 years old with Graves' hyperthyroidism that later progressed to Graves' ophthalmopathy. Material for sequencing was blood. The CDR3 DNA sequence: TGTGCCAGCAGTTGGGACCTAGCCAAAAACATTCAGTACTTC. Its translation: CASSWDLAKNIQYF.